The present T cell receptor (beta chain) was sequenced within a study of lymphopenia after photon versus proton radiotherapy. This clone was detected once. Profiled with immunoSEQ multiplex PCR; TCRdb holds only in-frame clones, not every one. The sample has some 70,000 clones, more than 75% seen once; the top ten hold about 10%. This CDR3 comprises 13 residues. Germline values: CDR1 MNHNS, CDR2 SASEGT. V was pared by 7 bases and J by 9 bases, with 10 bases of the junction left unmatched. The TCR comes from a man at least 80 years old with esophageal cancer. The chain combines TRBV6-1 with TRBJ2-7; 9 positions match TRBD1. The input for sequencing was peripheral blood, taken from a patient treated with proton-based radiotherapy. CDR3 nucleotides: TGTGCCAGCATCCGGGACAGGGCGGTAGGGCAGTACTTC. Its translation: CASIRDRAVGQYF.